This TCR beta chain stems from a study of cytomegalovirus exposure and HLA in healthy donors. In regard to this clone: Its cognate antigen is unknown.

This PCR relied on a set of 60 Vbeta primers and 13 Jbeta primers. Only in-frame clones appear in the TCRdb table, and some are missing; sequencing was by immunoSEQ multiplex PCR. The table lists about 170,000 clones, approximately 71% of them singletons. Study observations and caveats: Common viral pathogens were later found to be apparently linked to several of the most significant clusters. Earlier analysis looked at TCR beta V segments, and most were productive about 87% or about 30% of the time. The authors listed around 150 TCR beta chains as cytomegalovirus-associated.

After removal of 4 bases from V and 5 bases from J, the junction contained 5 bases not matched to a gene. The CDR3 consists of 13 residues. The germline gives CDR1 MGHDK, CDR2 SYGVNS. This chain joins TRBV25-1 and TRBJ2-7, with TRBD1 matching over 7 bases. The specimen sequenced was PBMCs. This TCR was recovered from a girl aged 10 to 17 in good health and CMV-seronegative. The CDR3 loop is CASSVFQGDEQYF. For the CDR3, the DNA is TGTGCCAGCAGTGTCTTTCAGGGGGACGAGCAGTACTTC.